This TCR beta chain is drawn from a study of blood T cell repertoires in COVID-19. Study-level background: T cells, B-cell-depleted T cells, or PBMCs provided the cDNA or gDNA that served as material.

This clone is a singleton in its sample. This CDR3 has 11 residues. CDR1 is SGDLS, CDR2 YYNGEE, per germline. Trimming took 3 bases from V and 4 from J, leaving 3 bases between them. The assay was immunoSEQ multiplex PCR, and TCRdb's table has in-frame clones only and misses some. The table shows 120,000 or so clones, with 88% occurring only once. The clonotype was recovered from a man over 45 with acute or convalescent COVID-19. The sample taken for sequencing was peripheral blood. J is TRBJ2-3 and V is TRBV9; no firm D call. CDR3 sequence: CASSASDTQYF. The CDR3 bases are TGTGCCAGCAGCGCTTCAGATACGCAGTATTTT.